The 5 T cell receptor beta chains below come from one sample, sequenced in a study of T-cell memory formation after mild COVID-19. Via MiXCR, TCRdb re-called the 5' RACE reads, giving one row per CDR3 protein. The sample holds about 340,000 distinct CDR3 sequences, less than 25% seen once. What was sequenced was PBMCs or a T cell subset sorted from them (not recorded which). Receptors originate from a man in his late teens or twenties who had mild COVID-19 (a few samples of this study predate the infection). Cell type and time point are not known.

The rearrangement uses TRBV6-2 or TRBV6-3 and TRBJ2-3; TRBD2 aligns across 13 bases. CDR3 length equals 16 residues. The V gene end was trimmed by 6 bases and the J gene end by 9 bases; junction bases not matched to a gene: 12. The germline CDR1 and CDR2 sequences are MNHEY and SVGEGT. This chain's CDR3 is CASRPGTSGTRGTQYF. DNA for the CDR3: TGTGCCAGCAGGCCCGGGACTAGCGGGACCCGGGGGACGCAGTATTTT.

This clonotype was counted at least ten times. The chain couples TRBV3-1 to TRBJ2-5; tentative D call: TRBD1 (6 bases). The V gene's germline CDR1 is LGHDT and CDR2 YNNKEL (reference sequence). CDR3 length: 13 residues. V gave up 6 bases and J gave up 2 bases, with 10 bases separating them. As DNA, the CDR3 is TGTGCCAGCAGAAGTAGGGGGCAAGAGACCCAGTACTTC. This codes for CASRSRGQETQYF.

The J gene is TRBJ2-3, the V gene TRBV7-9, with 8 bases lining up with TRBD2. The V gene's germline CDR1 is SEHNR and CDR2 FQNEAQ (reference sequence). V trimming: 3 bases; J trimming: 4 bases; junction bases outside the gene matches: 18. The CDR3 consists of 19 residues. This chain's CDR3 is CASSFTPTGRGGSPDTQYF. In DNA, the CDR3 is TGTGCCAGCAGCTTCACCCCTACCGGGAGGGGGGGTTCCCCAGATACGCAGTATTTT.

The chain combines TRBV5-1 with TRBJ2-7, with D possibly matching TRBD1 (5 bases). Germline loops: CDR1 SGHRS, CDR2 YFSETQ. The V and J ends lost 0 bases and 4 bases respectively, with 26 bases between them. CDR3 length equals 19 residues. The chain's CDR3 is CASSLVETARRPSRYEQYV. The CDR3 bases are TGCGCCAGCAGCTTGGTCGAGACAGCTAGACGACCCTCGAGGTACGAGCAGTACGTC.

The rearrangement joins TRBV24-1 to TRBJ2-3, with TRBD1 matching over 7 bases. Germline V gives CDR1 KGHDR, CDR2 SFDVKD. This CDR3 comprises 17 residues. Trimming at V came to 3 bases and at J to 7 bases, leaving 15 bases not matched to a gene. The CDR3 sequence is CATSDGLSEQGIYTQYF. CDR3 sequence (DNA): TGTGCCACCAGTGATGGTCTCTCGGAACAGGGGATTTATACGCAGTATTTT.